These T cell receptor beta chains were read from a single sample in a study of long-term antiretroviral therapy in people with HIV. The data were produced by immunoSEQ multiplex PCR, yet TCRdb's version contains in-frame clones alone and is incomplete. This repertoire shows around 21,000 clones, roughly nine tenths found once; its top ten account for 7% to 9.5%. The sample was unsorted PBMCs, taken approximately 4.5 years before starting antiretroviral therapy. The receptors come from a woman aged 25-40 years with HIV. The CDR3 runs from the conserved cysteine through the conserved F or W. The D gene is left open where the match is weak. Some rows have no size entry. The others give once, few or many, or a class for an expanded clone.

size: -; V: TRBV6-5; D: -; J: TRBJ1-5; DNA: TGTGCCAGCAGGGGATCTAGCAATCAGCCCCAGCATTTT; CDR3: CASRGSSNQPQHF
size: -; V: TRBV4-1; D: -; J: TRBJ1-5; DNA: TGCGCCAGCAGCCAAGCTGGGACGTGGGGTAGCAATCAGCCCCAGCATTTT; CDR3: CASSQAGTWGSNQPQHF
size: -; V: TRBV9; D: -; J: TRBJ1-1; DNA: TGTGCCAGCAGCGTAGCGGCTAACACTGAAGCTTTCTTT; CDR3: CASSVAANTEAFF
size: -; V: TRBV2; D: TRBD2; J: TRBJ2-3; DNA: TGTGCCAGCAGCGGTTTGGACGGGGGGGGAATAGGGGATACGCAGTATTTT; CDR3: CASSGLDGGGIGDTQYF
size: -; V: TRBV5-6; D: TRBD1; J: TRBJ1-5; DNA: TGTGCCAGCAGCTCGGGACAGCTCAATCAGCCCCAGCATTTT; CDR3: CASSSGQLNQPQHF
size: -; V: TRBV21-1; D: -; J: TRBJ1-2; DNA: TGTGCCAGCAGCAAAGTAATCCGGGACGGTAACTATGGCTACACCTTC; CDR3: CASSKVIRDGNYGYTF
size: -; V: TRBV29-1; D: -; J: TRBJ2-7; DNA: TGCAGCGTTGGAGGGCACGAGCAGTACTTC; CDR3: CSVGGHEQYF
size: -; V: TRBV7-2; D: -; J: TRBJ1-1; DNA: TGTGCCAGCAGCCCCGGACAGCTTAACACTGAAGCTTTCTTT; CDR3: CASSPGQLNTEAFF
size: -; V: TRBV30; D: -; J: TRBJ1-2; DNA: TGTGCCGCTTCCGTACCAGCGAACTATGGCTACACCTTC; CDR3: CAASVPANYGYTF
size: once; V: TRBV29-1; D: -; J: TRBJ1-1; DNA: TGCAGCGTCAACCGAGGGGTTTATACTGAAGCTTTCTTT; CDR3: CSVNRGVYTEAFF
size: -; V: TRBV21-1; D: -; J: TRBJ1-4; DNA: TGTGCCAGGCAAGGAGGGGACAGTGGTGCAACTAATGAAAAACTGTTTTTT; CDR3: CARQGGDSGATNEKLFF
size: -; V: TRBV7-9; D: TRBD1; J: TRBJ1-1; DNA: TGTGCCAGCAGCTCCCCCCGGACAGGGGGCGCGAGGACTGAAGCTTTCTTT; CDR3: CASSSPRTGGARTEAFF
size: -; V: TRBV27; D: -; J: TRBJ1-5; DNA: TGTGCCAGCAGTTTACGTGGCAGTCCGTACCAGCATTTT; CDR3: CASSLRGSPYQHF
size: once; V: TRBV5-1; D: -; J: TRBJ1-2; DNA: TGCGCCAGCAGCTTGGTTAGCGGGGGGCAGCTTTCAGGTGGCTACACCTTC; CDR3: CASSLVSGGQLSGGYTF
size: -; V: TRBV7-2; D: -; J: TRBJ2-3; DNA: TGTGCCAGCAGCTTAGTCGCAGGGAACACAGATACGCAGTATTTT; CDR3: CASSLVAGNTDTQYF
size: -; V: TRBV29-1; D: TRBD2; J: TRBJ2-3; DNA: TGCAGCGTTTCGTTTACTAGCGGGGATGCAGATACGCAGTATTTT; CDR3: CSVSFTSGDADTQYF
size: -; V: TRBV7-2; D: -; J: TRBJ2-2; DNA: TGTGCCAGCAGCTTAGGGGGTACCGGGGAGCTGTTTTTT; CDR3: CASSLGGTGELFF
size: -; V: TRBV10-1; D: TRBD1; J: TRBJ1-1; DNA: TGCGCCAGCAGTGACCCGACAGGGGGGAACACTGAAGCTTTCTTT; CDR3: CASSDPTGGNTEAFF
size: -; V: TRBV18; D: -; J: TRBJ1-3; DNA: TGTGCCAGCCACCAATCTGGAAACACCATATATTTT; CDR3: CASHQSGNTIYF